A selection of T cell receptor beta chains follows, all from one sample in a study of control samples from healthy donors and cancer patients. Clones were read by immunoSEQ multiplex PCR, and TCRdb kept only the in-frame ones, dropping some. Of 120,000 or so clones detected, around 96% appear once; the ten largest clones hold 3.6%. The sequenced material came from blood. Source of these receptors: a young man in good health. The CDR3 runs from the conserved cysteine through the conserved F or W. D genes are given only for firm matches. Part of the rows lack a size; the others show once, few, many or a class for expanded clones.

V gene,clone size,J gene,D gene,CDR3 DNA,CDR3 protein
TRBV6-5,NA,TRBJ1-5,NA,TGTGCCAGCAGCGACAGGCGGTATAGCAATCAGCCCCAGCATTTT,CASSDRRYSNQPQHF
TRBV6-2/TRBV6-3,NA,TRBJ2-3,NA,TGTGCCAGCAGTTCCGCCCAGACTGGGAGTGGCGATACGCAGTATTTT,CASSSAQTGSGDTQYF
TRBV29-1,once,TRBJ1-2,NA,TGCAGCGTTTCACCGACTCCTAACTATGGCTACACCTTC,CSVSPTPNYGYTF
TRBV11-2,NA,TRBJ2-5,NA,TGTGCCAGCAGCTTAGCCTGGGGCGGCCCAGCCCTTCAAGAGACCCAGTACTTC,CASSLAWGGPALQETQYF
TRBV4-1,NA,TRBJ2-7,TRBD2,TGCGCCAGCAGCCAGGGTAGCGGGAAGGCTCTCGGGGCCGAGCAGTACTTC,CASSQGSGKALGAEQYF
TRBV6-2/TRBV6-3,NA,TRBJ1-2,NA,TGTGCCAGCAGTTACTCTGGTGCCGGAGGCGGCTACACCTTC,CASSYSGAGGGYTF
TRBV18,NA,TRBJ2-7,NA,TGTGCCAGCTCACACCGGGACGGTACCTACGAGCAGTACTTC,CASSHRDGTYEQYF
TRBV19,NA,TRBJ2-3,NA,TGTGCCAGTACCCTAGTAGGGGTCCCCACAGATACGCAGTATTTT,CASTLVGVPTDTQYF
TRBV11-2,NA,TRBJ1-4,TRBD1,TGTGCCAGCAGTAGACAGGGCTATAATGAAAAACTGTTTTTT,CASSRQGYNEKLFF
TRBV4-1,NA,TRBJ2-2,NA,TGCGCCAGCAGCCTCGGACAGATGAACACCGGGGAGCTGTTTTTT,CASSLGQMNTGELFF
TRBV9,NA,TRBJ1-6,NA,TGTGCCAGCAGCGATGGACAGTATTTTTCACCCCTCCACTTT,CASSDGQYFSPLHF
TRBV5-5,NA,TRBJ1-5,NA,TGTGCCAGCAGCTTGGAAACGGGGCAGGGCAATCAGCCCCAGCATTTT,CASSLETGQGNQPQHF
TRBV18,NA,TRBJ1-5,NA,TGTGCCAGCCGGGCCGATAGCAATCAGCCCCAGCATTTT,CASRADSNQPQHF
TRBV5-6,NA,TRBJ1-2,NA,TGTGCCAGCAGCTTTACCAGACCTTATGGCTACACCTTC,CASSFTRPYGYTF
TRBV7-6,NA,TRBJ2-5,TRBD1,TGTGCCAGCAGCTTAGAGGGACAGGGTAGGCAGACCCAGTACTTC,CASSLEGQGRQTQYF
TRBV30,NA,TRBJ1-5,NA,TGTGCCTGGAGTACTGGAGGTTATAGCAATCAGCCCCAGCATTTT,CAWSTGGYSNQPQHF
TRBV6-5,NA,TRBJ1-1,NA,TGTGCCAGCAGTACGGACCTGGGGAACACTGAAGCTTTCTTT,CASSTDLGNTEAFF
TRBV5-1,NA,TRBJ2-5,TRBD1,TGCGCCAGCAGCCCAGGGGACAGGGGGCAAGAGACCCAGTACTTC,CASSPGDRGQETQYF
TRBV6-2/TRBV6-3,few,TRBJ1-5,NA,TGTGCCAGCAGCCTCCATCCCGTAGGGGCGATTATAAATAGCAATCAGCCCCAGCATTTT,CASSLHPVGAIINSNQPQHF
TRBV6-5,NA,TRBJ2-7,TRBD1,TGTGCCAGCAGTTACTTTTCGGACAGGGCGTCCGAGCAGTACTTC,CASSYFSDRASEQYF